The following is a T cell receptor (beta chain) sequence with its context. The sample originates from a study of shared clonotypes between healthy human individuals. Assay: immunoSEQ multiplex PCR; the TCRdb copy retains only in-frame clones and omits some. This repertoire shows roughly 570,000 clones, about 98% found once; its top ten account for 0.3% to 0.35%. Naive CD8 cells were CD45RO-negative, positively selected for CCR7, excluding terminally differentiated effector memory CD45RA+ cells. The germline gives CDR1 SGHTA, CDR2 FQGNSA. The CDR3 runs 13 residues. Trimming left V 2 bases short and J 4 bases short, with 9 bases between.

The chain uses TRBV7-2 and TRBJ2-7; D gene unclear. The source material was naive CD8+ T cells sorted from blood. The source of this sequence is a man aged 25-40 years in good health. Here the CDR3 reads CASSLWFGYEQYF. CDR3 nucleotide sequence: TGTGCCAGCAGCTTATGGTTCGGATACGAGCAGTACTTC.